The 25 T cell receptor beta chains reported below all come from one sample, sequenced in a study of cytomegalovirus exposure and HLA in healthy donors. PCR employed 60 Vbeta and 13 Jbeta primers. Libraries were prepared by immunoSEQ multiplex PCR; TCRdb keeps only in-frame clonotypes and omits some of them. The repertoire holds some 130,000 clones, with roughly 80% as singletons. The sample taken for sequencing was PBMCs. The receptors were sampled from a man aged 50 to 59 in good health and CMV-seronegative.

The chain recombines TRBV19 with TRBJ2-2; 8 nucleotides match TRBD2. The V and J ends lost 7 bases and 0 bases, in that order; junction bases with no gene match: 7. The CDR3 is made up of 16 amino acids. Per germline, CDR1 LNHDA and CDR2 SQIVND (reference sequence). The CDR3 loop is CASTSREGANTGELFF. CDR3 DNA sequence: TGTGCCAGTACCAGCCGGGAGGGCGCGAACACCGGGGAGCTGTTTTTT. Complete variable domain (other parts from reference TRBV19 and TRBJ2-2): DGGITQSPKYLFRKEGQNVTLSCEQNLNHDAMYWYRQDPGQGLRLIYYSQIVNDFQKGDIAEGYSVSREKKESFPLTVTSAQKNPTAFYLCASTSREGANTGELFFGEGSRLTVL.

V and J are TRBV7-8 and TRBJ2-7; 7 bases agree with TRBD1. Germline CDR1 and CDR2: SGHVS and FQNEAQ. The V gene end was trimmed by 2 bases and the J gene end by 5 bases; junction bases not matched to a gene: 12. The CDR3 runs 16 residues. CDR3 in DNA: TGTGCCAGCAGCTTAACAGGGGAAGATGTCCGAAACGAGCAGTACTTC. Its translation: CASSLTGEDVRNEQYF.

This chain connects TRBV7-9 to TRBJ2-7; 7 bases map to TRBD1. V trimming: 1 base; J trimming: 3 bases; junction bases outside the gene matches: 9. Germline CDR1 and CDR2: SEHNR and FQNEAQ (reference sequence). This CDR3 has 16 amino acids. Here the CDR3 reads CASSLVSDRADYEQYF. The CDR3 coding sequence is TGTGCCAGCAGCTTAGTCAGCGACAGGGCGGACTACGAGCAGTACTTC.

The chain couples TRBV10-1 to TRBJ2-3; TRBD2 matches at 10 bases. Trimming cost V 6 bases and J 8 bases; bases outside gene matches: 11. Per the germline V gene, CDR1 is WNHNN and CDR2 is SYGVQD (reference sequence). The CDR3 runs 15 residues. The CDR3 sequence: CASSESGRAGSTQYF. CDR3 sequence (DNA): TGCGCCAGCAGCGAAAGCGGGAGGGCCGGGAGTACGCAGTATTTT.

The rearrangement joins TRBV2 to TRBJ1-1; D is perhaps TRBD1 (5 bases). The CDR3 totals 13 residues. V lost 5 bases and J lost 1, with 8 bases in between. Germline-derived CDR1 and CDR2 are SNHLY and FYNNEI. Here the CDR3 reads CASSPQGNTEAFF. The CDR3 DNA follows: TGTGCCAGCAGTCCTCAGGGGAACACTGAAGCTTTCTTT.

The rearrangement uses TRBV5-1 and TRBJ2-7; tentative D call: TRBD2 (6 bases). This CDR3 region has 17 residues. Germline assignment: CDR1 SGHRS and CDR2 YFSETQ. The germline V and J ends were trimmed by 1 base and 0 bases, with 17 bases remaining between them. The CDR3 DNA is TGCGCCAGCAGCTTGAGGCTTAGACTAGAGAGCTCCTACGAGCAGTACTTC. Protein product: CASSLRLRLESSYEQYF.

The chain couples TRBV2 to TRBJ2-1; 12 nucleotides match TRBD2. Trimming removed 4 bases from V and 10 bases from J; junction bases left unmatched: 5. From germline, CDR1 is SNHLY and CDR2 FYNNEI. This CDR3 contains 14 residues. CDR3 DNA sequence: TGTGCCAGCAGTGTGGCTAGCGGGAGGGGGGAGCAGTTCTTC. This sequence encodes CASSVASGRGEQFF.

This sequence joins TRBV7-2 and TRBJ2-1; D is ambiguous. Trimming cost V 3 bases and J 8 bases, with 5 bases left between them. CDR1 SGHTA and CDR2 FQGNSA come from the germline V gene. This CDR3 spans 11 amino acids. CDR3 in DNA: TGTGCCAGCAGCTTTAGATATGAGCAGTTCTTC. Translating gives CASSFRYEQFF.

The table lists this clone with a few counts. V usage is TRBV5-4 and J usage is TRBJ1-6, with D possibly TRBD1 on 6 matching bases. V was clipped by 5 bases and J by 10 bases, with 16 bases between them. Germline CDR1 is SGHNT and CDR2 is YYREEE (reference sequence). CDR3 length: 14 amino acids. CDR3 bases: TGTGCCAGCAGTCAGGGGATCGGGAACTCACCCCTCCACTTT. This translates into CASSQGIGNSPLHF.

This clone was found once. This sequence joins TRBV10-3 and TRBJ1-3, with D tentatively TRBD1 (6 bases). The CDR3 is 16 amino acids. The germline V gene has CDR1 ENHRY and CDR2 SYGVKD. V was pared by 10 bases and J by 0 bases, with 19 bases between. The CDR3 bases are TGTGCCAGCGGAAGTACAGGGCCAGACTCTGGAAACACCATATATTTT. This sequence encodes CASGSTGPDSGNTIYF.

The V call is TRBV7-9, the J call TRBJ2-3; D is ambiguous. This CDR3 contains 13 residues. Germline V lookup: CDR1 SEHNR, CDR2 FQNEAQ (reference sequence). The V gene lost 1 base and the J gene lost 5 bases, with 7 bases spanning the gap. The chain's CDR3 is CASSLDPGDTQYF. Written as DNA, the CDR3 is TGTGCCAGCAGCTTAGATCCAGGAGATACGCAGTATTTT.

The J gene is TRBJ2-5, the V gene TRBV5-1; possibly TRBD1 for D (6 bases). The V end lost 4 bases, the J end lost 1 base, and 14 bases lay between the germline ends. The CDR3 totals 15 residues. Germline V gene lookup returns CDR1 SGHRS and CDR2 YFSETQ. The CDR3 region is CASSPSTGGQETQYF. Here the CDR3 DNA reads TGCGCCAGCAGCCCCTCGACAGGAGGCCAAGAGACCCAGTACTTC.

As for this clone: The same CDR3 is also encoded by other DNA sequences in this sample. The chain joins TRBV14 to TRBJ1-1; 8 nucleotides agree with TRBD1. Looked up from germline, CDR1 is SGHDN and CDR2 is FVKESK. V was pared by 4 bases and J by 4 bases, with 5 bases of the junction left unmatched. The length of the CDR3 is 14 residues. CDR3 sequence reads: CASSPDREGTEAFF. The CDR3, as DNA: TGTGCCAGCAGCCCGGACAGGGAAGGCACTGAAGCTTTCTTT.

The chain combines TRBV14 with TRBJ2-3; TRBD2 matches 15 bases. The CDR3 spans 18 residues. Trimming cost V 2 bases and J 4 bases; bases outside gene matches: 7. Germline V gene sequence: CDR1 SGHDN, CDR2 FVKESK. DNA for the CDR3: TGTGCCAGCAGCCAACGGGGACTAGCGGGAGGAGTGGCAGATACGCAGTATTTT. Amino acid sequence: CASSQRGLAGGVADTQYF.

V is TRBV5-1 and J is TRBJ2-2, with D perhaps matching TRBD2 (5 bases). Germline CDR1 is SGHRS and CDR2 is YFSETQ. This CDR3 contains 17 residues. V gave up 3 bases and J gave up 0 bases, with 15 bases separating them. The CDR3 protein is CASSSKAGSPNTGELFF. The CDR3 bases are TGCGCCAGCAGCTCAAAGGCGGGCTCTCCGAACACCGGGGAGCTGTTTTTT.

CDR3 sequence (DNA): TGTGCCAGCAGTTCCCCGGGAGGGGGCTCCTACAATGAGCAGTTCTTC. Its translation is CASSSPGGGSYNEQFF. The V gene is TRBV28, the J gene TRBJ2-1; 8 bases are shared with TRBD2. From germline, CDR1 is MDHEN and CDR2 SYDVKM. CDR3 length: 16 amino acids. V lost 4 bases to trimming and J lost 0 bases; unmatched junction nucleotides: 5. Using reference TRBV28 and TRBJ2-1 for the parts outside the CDR3, the full variable domain is DVKVTQSSRYLVKRTGEKVFLECVQDMDHENMFWYRQDPGLGLRLIYFSYDVKMKEKGDIPEGYSVSREKKERFSLILESASTNQTSMYLCASSSPGGGSYNEQFFGPGTRLTVL.

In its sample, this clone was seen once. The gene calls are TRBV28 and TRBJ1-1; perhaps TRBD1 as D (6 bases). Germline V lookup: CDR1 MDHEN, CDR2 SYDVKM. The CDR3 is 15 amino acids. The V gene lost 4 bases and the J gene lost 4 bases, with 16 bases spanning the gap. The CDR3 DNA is TGTGCCAGCAGTTCACAGGGTTTGGGGGCCACTGAAGCTTTCTTT. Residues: CASSSQGLGATEAFF.

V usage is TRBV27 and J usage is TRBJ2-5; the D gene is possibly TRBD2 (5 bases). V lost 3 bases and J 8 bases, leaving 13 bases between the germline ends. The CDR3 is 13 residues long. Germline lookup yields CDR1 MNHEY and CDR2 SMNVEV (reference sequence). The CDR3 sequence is CASSFSGRDTQYF. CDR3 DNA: TGTGCCAGCAGTTTCAGCGGAAGGGATACCCAGTACTTC.

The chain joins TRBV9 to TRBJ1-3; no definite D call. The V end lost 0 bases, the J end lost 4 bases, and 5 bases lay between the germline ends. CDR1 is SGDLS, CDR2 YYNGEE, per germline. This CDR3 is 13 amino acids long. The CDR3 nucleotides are TGTGCCAGCAGCGTAGCGGGAGGAAACACCATATATTTT. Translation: CASSVAGGNTIYF. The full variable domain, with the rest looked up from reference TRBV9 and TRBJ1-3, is DSGVTQTPKHLITATGQRVTLRCSPRSGDLSVYWYQQSLDQGLQFLIQYYNGEERAKGNILERFSAQQFPDLHSELNLSSLELGDSALYFCASSVAGGNTIYFGEGSWLTVV.

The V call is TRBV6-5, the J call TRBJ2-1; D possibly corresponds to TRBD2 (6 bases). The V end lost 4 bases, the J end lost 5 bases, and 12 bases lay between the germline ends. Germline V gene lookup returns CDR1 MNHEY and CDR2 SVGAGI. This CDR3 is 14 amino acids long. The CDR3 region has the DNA TGTGCCAGCAGTTCCAGCGGGCGACACAATGAGCAGTTCTTC. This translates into CASSSSGRHNEQFF.

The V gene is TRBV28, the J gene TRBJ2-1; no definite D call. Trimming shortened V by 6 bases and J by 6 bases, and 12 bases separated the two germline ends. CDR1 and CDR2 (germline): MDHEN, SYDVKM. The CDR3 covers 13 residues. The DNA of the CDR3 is TGTGCCAGCAGCCCAACCTCCGGCAATGAGCAGTTCTTC. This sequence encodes CASSPTSGNEQFF.

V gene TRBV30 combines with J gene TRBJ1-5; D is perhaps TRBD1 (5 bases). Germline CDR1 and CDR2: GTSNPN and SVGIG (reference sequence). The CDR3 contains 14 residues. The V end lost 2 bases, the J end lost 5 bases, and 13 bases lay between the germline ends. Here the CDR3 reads CAWSWQGGDQPQHF. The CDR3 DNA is TGTGCCTGGAGTTGGCAGGGAGGCGATCAGCCCCAGCATTTT. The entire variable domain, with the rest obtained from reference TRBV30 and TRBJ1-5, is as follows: SQTIHQWPATLVQPVGSPLSLECTVEGTSNPNLYWYRQAAGRGLQLLFYSVGIGQISSEVPQNLSASRPQDRQFILSSKKLLLSDSGFYLCAWSWQGGDQPQHFGDGTRLSIL.

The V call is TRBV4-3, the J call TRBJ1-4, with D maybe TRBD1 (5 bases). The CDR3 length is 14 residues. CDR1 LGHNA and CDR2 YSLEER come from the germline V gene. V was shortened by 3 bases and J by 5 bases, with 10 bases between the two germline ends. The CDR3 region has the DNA TGCGCCAGCAGCCAGGGGGGGGGAAATGAAAAACTGTTTTTT. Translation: CASSQGGGNEKLFF.

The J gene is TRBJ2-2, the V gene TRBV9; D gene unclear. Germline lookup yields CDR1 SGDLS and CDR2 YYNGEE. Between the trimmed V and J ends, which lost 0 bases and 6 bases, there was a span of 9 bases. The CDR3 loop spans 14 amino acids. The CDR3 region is CASSVVATAGELFF. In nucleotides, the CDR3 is TGTGCCAGCAGCGTAGTAGCTACCGCCGGGGAGCTGTTTTTT.

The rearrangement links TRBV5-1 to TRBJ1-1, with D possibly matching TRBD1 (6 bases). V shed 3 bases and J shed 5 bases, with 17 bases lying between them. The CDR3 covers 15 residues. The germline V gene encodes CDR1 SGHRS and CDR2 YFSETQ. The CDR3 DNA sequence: TGCGCCAGCAGCTCTGGACACCAGACAGGTACTGAAGCTTTCTTT. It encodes CASSSGHQTGTEAFF.